The text below deals with one T cell receptor beta chain. Its antigen remains unknown. Negatively enriched CD4+ T cells were divided by CD45RA into naive and memory. These data belong to a study of shared clonotypes between healthy human individuals. Template for every sorted-subset replicate PCR totaled 150 to 250 ng DNA, 25,000 to 35,000 T cell genomes. The method was immunoSEQ multiplex PCR; TCRdb's version includes in-frame clones alone and lacks a portion of them. This table has some 1 million clones, about 74% appearing once. Study conclusions and caveats: Despite large depth, rarefaction showed incomplete sorted-subset sequencing.

The receptor's source is a man aged 18 to 29 in good health. What was sequenced was memory CD4+ T cells sorted from blood. Described subset: CD45RA-negative fraction.

CDR3 loop: CASSGTGNSNQPQHF. The CDR3 nucleotides read TGTGCCAGCAGTGGGACAGGGAACAGCAATCAGCCCCAGCATTTT. The chain is built from TRBV27 and TRBJ1-5, with 9 nucleotides matching TRBD1. Trimming at V came to 5 bases and at J to 1 base, leaving 3 bases not matched to a gene. This CDR3 spans 15 amino acids. Germline V gene lookup returns CDR1 MNHEY and CDR2 SMNVEV (reference sequence).